These 20 T cell receptor beta chains were sequenced from one sample in a study of cytomegalovirus exposure and HLA in healthy donors. The PCR ran on 60 Vbeta and 13 Jbeta primers. Some clones are missing from TCRdb's copy, which holds only in-frame ones; the method was immunoSEQ multiplex PCR. The sample yields more than 140,000 clones, over 60% seen once. Sequencing was performed on PBMCs. These receptors were obtained from a male donor in good health and CMV-seronegative.

The J gene is TRBJ2-3, the V gene TRBV19, with 7 bases that match TRBD2. Germline lookup yields CDR1 LNHDA and CDR2 SQIVND (reference sequence). CDR3 length equals 16 residues. V dropped 0 bases and J dropped 3; count of bases not matched to a gene: 6. This CDR3 is CASSIDGGVRTDTQYF. CDR3 bases: TGTGCCAGTAGTATAGATGGGGGGGTCCGGACAGATACGCAGTATTTT.

The J gene is TRBJ1-5, the V gene TRBV7-2, with TRBD1 as a possible D gene (6 bases). Trimming took 4 bases from V and 6 from J, leaving 13 bases between them. Germline V gene data show CDR1 as SGHTA and CDR2 as FQGNSA. The CDR3 is 14 residues long. The CDR3 sequence is CASSSGQTFQPQHF. The CDR3 DNA sequence: TGTGCCAGCAGCTCAGGACAGACCTTTCAGCCCCAGCATTTT. The full variable domain, completed using reference TRBV7-2 and TRBJ1-5, is GAGVSQSPSNKVTEKGKDVELRCDPISGHTALYWYRQSLGQGLEFLIYFQGNSAPDKSGLPSDRFSAERTGGSVSTLTIQRTQQEDSAVYLCASSSGQTFQPQHFGDGTRLSIL.

V and J are TRBV7-2 and TRBJ2-5, with D possibly being TRBD2 (6 bases). This CDR3 spans 18 amino acids. Trimming removed 2 bases at V and 2 bases at J, with 21 bases between. The germline CDR1 and CDR2 sequences are SGHTA and FQGNSA. The CDR3 bases are TGTGCCAGCAGCTTAAGTCTAGCGCCCTGGGTGGGACAAGAGACCCAGTACTTC. This gives the protein CASSLSLAPWVGQETQYF. The variable domain in full, completed from reference TRBV7-2 and TRBJ2-5, reads GAGVSQSPSNKVTEKGKDVELRCDPISGHTALYWYRQSLGQGLEFLIYFQGNSAPDKSGLPSDRFSAERTGGSVSTLTIQRTQQEDSAVYLCASSLSLAPWVGQETQYFGPGTRLLVL.

J is TRBJ1-2 and V is TRBV5-1; 8 nucleotides agree with TRBD1. CDR1 is SGHRS, CDR2 YFSETQ, per germline. The length of the CDR3 is 14 residues. Unmatched junction bases numbered 2, after V lost 2 bases and J lost 2 bases. The CDR3 reads CASSFQGANYGYTF. CDR3 in DNA: TGCGCCAGCAGCTTCCAGGGGGCAAACTATGGCTACACCTTC.

This chain connects TRBV19 to TRBJ2-2, with a tentative D call TRBD1 (5 bases). The V and J ends lost 6 bases and 6 bases respectively, with 20 bases between them. The CDR3 length is 16 residues. Per the germline V gene, CDR1 is LNHDA and CDR2 is SQIVND (reference sequence). CDR3 in amino acids: CASSPGGAPRAGELFF. In nucleotides, the CDR3 is TGTGCCAGTAGCCCCGGTGGGGCGCCTCGCGCCGGGGAGCTGTTTTTT.

This clone was found a few times. CDR3 sequence: CATSRDFREGQETQYF. The CDR3 region has the DNA TGTGCCACCAGCAGAGATTTTCGGGAGGGCCAGGAGACCCAGTACTTC. The rearrangement joins TRBV15 to TRBJ2-5; 8 nucleotides align to TRBD2. CDR1 and CDR2 (germline): LNHNV, YYDKDF (reference sequence). The CDR3 extends over 16 amino acids. The ends lost 0 bases at V and 5 bases at J; junction bases unmatched: 8.

The chain combines TRBV5-1 with TRBJ2-7; D ambiguous. The germline gives CDR1 SGHRS, CDR2 YFSETQ. Trimming removed 1 base from V and 0 bases from J, with 5 bases in between. This CDR3 contains 13 residues. The CDR3 DNA reads TGCGCCAGCAGCTTGTCTAGCTCCTACGAGCAGTACTTC. As protein: CASSLSSSYEQYF.

Concerning this clone: At one of its ends the junction is not consistent with the germline gene, which may arise from a read error. The V gene is TRBV7-9, the J gene TRBJ2-7; D might be TRBD2 (6 bases). CDR3 length equals 17 residues. CDR1 and CDR2 from the germline V gene are SEHNR and FQNEAQ (reference sequence). The CDR3 DNA reads TGTTCCAGCAGCTTAATGGGTGACTTTCTGCGGGGCTACGAGCAGTACTTC. This codes for CSSSLMGDFLRGYEQYF.

The chain combines TRBV19 with TRBJ1-4, with D maybe TRBD1 (6 bases). Trimming took 6 bases from V and 4 from J, leaving 12 bases between them. There are 14 residues in the CDR3. The germline CDR1 and CDR2 sequences are LNHDA and SQIVND (reference sequence). CDR3 nucleotides: TGTGCCAGTAGGCCGGGACACGTTAATGAAAAACTGTTTTTT. It specifies CASRPGHVNEKLFF.

The rearrangement links TRBV2 to TRBJ2-5; 9 bases are shared with TRBD2. The CDR3 length is 16 residues. CDR1 is SNHLY, CDR2 FYNNEI, per germline. Trimming cost V 6 bases and J 2 bases; bases outside gene matches: 10. CDR3 sequence: CASSPPGLALQETQYF. The CDR3, as DNA: TGTGCCAGCAGCCCGCCGGGACTAGCACTTCAAGAGACCCAGTACTTC.

V is TRBV6-1 and J is TRBJ1-5; D is undetermined. Trimming removed 4 bases at V and 1 base at J, with 8 bases between. Germline V gene lookup returns CDR1 MNHNS and CDR2 SASEGT. There are 14 residues in the CDR3. CDR3 nucleotide sequence: TGTGCCAGCAGTGGGGAGATAAGCAATCAGCCCCAGCATTTT. Translated, it gives CASSGEISNQPQHF.

The chain joins TRBV11-2 to TRBJ2-1; TRBD2 matches at 10 bases. Germline-derived CDR1 and CDR2 are SGHAT and FQNNGV. The CDR3 loop spans 16 amino acids. Germline trimming cut 5 bases from V and 0 bases from J; bases unmatched to any gene: 4. As DNA, the CDR3 is TGTGCCAGCAGCCGTAGCGGGGGGTTCTCCTACAATGAGCAGTTCTTC. The encoded protein is CASSRSGGFSYNEQFF.

The chain employs TRBV7-2 and TRBJ1-1; 9 positions match TRBD1. The V segment lost 7 bases and the J segment 5 bases; nucleotides outside the gene matches: 8. This CDR3 has 14 amino acids. CDR1 is SGHTA, CDR2 FQGNSA, per germline. DNA for the CDR3: TGTGCCAGCAATCTACAGGGGGCGCTTACTGAAGCTTTCTTT. Translated, it gives CASNLQGALTEAFF.

This clone appeared once. This chain links TRBV7-2 with TRBJ2-7; 12 positions match TRBD2. Trimming removed 5 bases from V and 0 bases from J; junction bases left unmatched: 5. This CDR3 is built from 16 residues. The germline gives CDR1 SGHTA, CDR2 FQGNSA. CDR3 amino acids: CTSSGGTSGPSYEQYF. As DNA, the CDR3 is TGTACCAGCAGCGGGGGGACTAGCGGGCCCTCCTACGAGCAGTACTTC.

The chain combines TRBV9 with TRBJ2-3, with 10 positions matching TRBD2. The germline V gene encodes CDR1 SGDLS and CDR2 YYNGEE. The CDR3 extends over 15 amino acids. After removal of 2 bases from V and 9 bases from J, the junction contained 9 bases not matched to a gene. CDR3 sequence: CASSVPSGGSDTQYF. CDR3 DNA sequence: TGTGCCAGCAGCGTCCCTAGCGGGGGCTCCGACACGCAGTATTTT.

The chain recombines TRBV7-9 with TRBJ2-7; TRBD2 agrees at 8 bases. The V and J ends lost 7 bases and 6 bases, in that order; junction bases with no gene match: 11. Per germline, CDR1 SEHNR and CDR2 FQNEAQ (reference sequence). The CDR3 has 14 amino acids. The chain's CDR3 is CASNRGAGEGEQYF. The CDR3 DNA sequence: TGTGCCAGCAACCGTGGAGCGGGAGAGGGCGAGCAGTACTTC.

This clone was seen only a few times. This chain uses TRBV19 with TRBJ2-5; maybe TRBD1 (6 bases). Germline assignment: CDR1 LNHDA and CDR2 SQIVND (reference sequence). The CDR3 runs 14 residues. The V and J ends lost 4 bases and 5 bases respectively, with 14 bases between them. The CDR3 here is CASSKAGVWETQYF. CDR3 bases: TGTGCCAGTAGTAAGGCAGGGGTTTGGGAGACCCAGTACTTC. Full variable domain (rest looked up from reference TRBV19 and TRBJ2-5): DGGITQSPKYLFRKEGQNVTLSCEQNLNHDAMYWYRQDPGQGLRLIYYSQIVNDFQKGDIAEGYSVSREKKESFPLTVTSAQKNPTAFYLCASSKAGVWETQYFGPGTRLLVL.

The chain recombines TRBV2 with TRBJ2-7; 8 bases are a match to TRBD1. The junction had 5 bases not matched to a gene; V was cut back by 6 bases and J by 1 base. The CDR3 loop spans 14 amino acids. Germline V gene data show CDR1 as SNHLY and CDR2 as FYNNEI. For the CDR3, the DNA is TGTGCCAGCAGAGTAGACAGGGGATCCTACGAGCAGTACTTC. This sequence encodes CASRVDRGSYEQYF.

The chain couples TRBV7-2 to TRBJ1-1; D is undetermined. Germline V lookup: CDR1 SGHTA, CDR2 FQGNSA. This CDR3 has 12 residues. Trimming pared 5 bases from V and 7 bases from J, leaving 11 bases between. CDR3 sequence (DNA): TGTGCCAGCAGCCCGGGTCGAGGTGAAGCTTTCTTT. Encoded protein: CASSPGRGEAFF. Filled out from reference TRBV7-2 and TRBJ1-1, the complete variable domain reads GAGVSQSPSNKVTEKGKDVELRCDPISGHTALYWYRQSLGQGLEFLIYFQGNSAPDKSGLPSDRFSAERTGGSVSTLTIQRTQQEDSAVYLCASSPGRGEAFFGQGTRLTVV.

The genes are TRBV6-5 and TRBJ2-3; D is unclear. Germline V gives CDR1 MNHEY, CDR2 SVGAGI. The CDR3 extends over 12 amino acids. Trimming removed 7 bases from V and 0 bases from J, with 5 bases in between. CDR3 sequence reads: CASTGSTDTQYF. The CDR3 nucleotides read TGTGCCAGCACAGGTAGCACAGATACGCAGTATTTT.